This T cell receptor beta chain was captured in a study of blood T cell repertoires in COVID-19. In the study overall: COVID-19 samples from acute and convalescent phases originated in the United States, Italy and Spain. PBMCs, B-cell-depleted T cells, or T cells provided the cDNA or gDNA that made up the material.

Per the study methods: By means of reference gene primer amplification, nucleated cell counts were estimated. Sequencing was performed with immunoSEQ multiplex PCR; in TCRdb, only in-frame clones are kept and a portion is missing. The DNA was the basis for D and trimming; V, J and clone size are from that table. Here the sample spans roughly 80,000 clones, around 92% being singletons. This receptor was taken from a woman between 45 and 60 years old in a cohort sampled during active COVID-19. Sequenced input: peripheral blood.

The CDR3 DNA sequence: TGTGCCAGCTCACCACCGGGCACGGTTAATGAAAAACTGTTTTTT. Encoded protein: CASSPPGTVNEKLFF. The chain couples TRBV18 to TRBJ1-4; D unresolved. The CDR3 has 15 residues. Germline V gives CDR1 KGHSH, CDR2 LQKENI. With 0 bases removed from V and 4 bases from J, the gap between germline ends came to 9 bases.